This T cell receptor beta chain originates from a study of early stage breast cancer tumors. Germline V lookup: CDR1 SGHRS, CDR2 YFSETQ. The CDR3 length is 16 residues. The V end lost 5 bases, the J end lost 2 bases, and 14 bases lay between the germline ends. The assay was immunoSEQ multiplex PCR, and TCRdb's table has in-frame clones only and misses some. The profile shows tens of thousands of clones, under 95% of them singletons. The V call is TRBV5-1, the J call TRBJ1-6; D is undetermined. The origin of this receptor is a person aged 65 to 79 with breast cancer. Input material: blood. For the CDR3, the DNA is TGCGCCAGCAGAGACGGGAGTAATACCTATAATTCACCCCTCCACTTT. Protein product: CASRDGSNTYNSPLHF.